Presented here are 14 T cell receptor beta chains from one specimen sequenced in a study of T-cell memory formation after mild COVID-19. TCRdb processed the 5' RACE reads anew with MiXCR; each CDR3 protein has one entry. The profile shows 450,000 to 650,000 distinct CDR3 sequences, roughly 21% of them singletons. Sequenced sample: PBMCs or a T cell subset sorted from them (not recorded which). The receptor set was obtained from an adult woman who had mild COVID-19 (a few samples of this study predate the infection). Cell type and time point are not known.

There are many counts of this clonotype. V gene TRBV3-1 combines with J gene TRBJ2-7; no clear D gene. This CDR3 spans 12 amino acids. The V end lost 4 bases, the J end lost 2 bases, and 6 bases lay between the germline ends. Germline lookup yields CDR1 LGHDT and CDR2 YNNKEL (reference sequence). DNA of the CDR3: TGTGCCAGCAGCCGCAGAGCCTACGAGCAGTACTTC. Its translation: CASSRRAYEQYF.

J is TRBJ2-3 and V is TRBV7-2, with TRBD2 as a possible D gene (6 bases). From germline, CDR1 is SGHTA and CDR2 FQGNSA. The CDR3 spans 17 residues. Trimming pared 6 bases from V and 5 bases from J, leaving 24 bases between. As DNA, the CDR3 is TGTGCCAGCAGTTTCCCGGCGTTGGCGGGATCCAAAGATACGCAGTATTTT. This encodes CASSFPALAGSKDTQYF.

The genes are TRBV3-1 and TRBJ2-7, with 8 bases matching TRBD1. Germline V gives CDR1 LGHDT, CDR2 YNNKEL (reference sequence). This CDR3 comprises 17 residues. Unmatched junction bases numbered 14, after V lost 4 bases and J lost 3 bases. The CDR3 loop reads CASSPDYFGTGRYEQYF. CDR3 sequence (DNA): TGTGCCAGCAGCCCAGATTATTTCGGGACAGGACGCTACGAGCAGTACTTC.

This chain uses TRBV29-1 with TRBJ1-1; maybe TRBD1 (6 bases). The CDR3 is 15 residues long. V was pared by 2 bases and J by 5 bases, with 18 bases between. Germline-derived CDR1 and CDR2 are SQVTM and ANQGSEA. CDR3 sequence: CSVEYPQGALTEAFF. The CDR3 coding sequence is TGCAGCGTTGAATACCCACAGGGTGCGTTAACTGAAGCTTTCTTT.

CDR3 in amino acids: CASTLGYRGKDYDEQYF. DNA of the CDR3: TGCGCCAGCACCCTTGGGTACAGGGGAAAAGACTACGACGAGCAGTACTTC. V is TRBV5-1 and J is TRBJ2-7; TRBD1 agrees at 7 bases. The germline gives CDR1 SGHRS, CDR2 YFSETQ. V trimming: 6 bases; J trimming: 5 bases; junction bases outside the gene matches: 20. The CDR3 spans 17 residues.

This clonotype was recorded a few times. The V call is TRBV27, the J call TRBJ2-2; D call uncertain. CDR1 MNHEY and CDR2 SMNVEV come from the germline V gene (reference sequence). CDR3 size: 16 residues. Between the trimmed V and J ends, which lost 1 base and 2 bases, there was a span of 11 bases. This CDR3 reads CASSLFTSVNTGELFF. In DNA, the CDR3 is TGTGCCAGCAGTTTATTTACGTCAGTTAACACCGGGGAGCTGTTTTTT.

This clonotype occurred a few times. The chain recombines TRBV12-3 or TRBV12-4 with TRBJ2-1; TRBD1 matches at 7 bases. The V segment lost 6 bases and the J segment 0 bases; nucleotides outside the gene matches: 8. CDR3 length: 16 amino acids. The CDR3 DNA sequence: TGTGCCAGCAGATTCAGCCGGGACAGCTCCTACAATGAGCAGTTCTTC. This encodes CASRFSRDSSYNEQFF.

This clonotype occurred many times. J is TRBJ2-5 and V is TRBV5-1; D is unresolved. This CDR3 region has 15 residues. Germline V gene lookup returns CDR1 SGHRS and CDR2 YFSETQ. V was shortened by 1 base and J by 3 bases, with 13 bases between the two germline ends. CDR3 in amino acids: CASSLSSRTEETQYF. CDR3 bases: TGCGCCAGCAGCTTGTCCTCCCGTACTGAAGAGACCCAGTACTTC.

V and J are TRBV18 and TRBJ2-7; 12 bases are shared with TRBD2. There are 18 residues in the CDR3. The germline V gene has CDR1 KGHSH and CDR2 LQKENI. The ends lost 3 bases at V and 7 bases at J; junction bases unmatched: 16. CDR3 DNA sequence: TGTGCCAGCTCACCCTTGACTCGGCGACTAGCGGGAGCAAGGGAGCAGTACTTC. Protein sequence: CASSPLTRRLAGAREQYF.

This rearrangement joins TRBV15 to TRBJ2-1, with D perhaps being TRBD1 or TRBD2 (5 bases each). The V end was cut by 5 bases, the J end by 5 bases, with 13 bases between. Per the germline V gene, CDR1 is LNHNV and CDR2 is YYDKDF (reference sequence). The CDR3 sequence is 14 residues long. The CDR3 loop is CATSEGRENNEQFF. The CDR3 nucleotides are TGTGCCACCAGCGAGGGACGGGAAAACAATGAGCAGTTCTTC.

This clonotype turned up a few times. J is TRBJ1-1 and V is TRBV25-1, with D tentatively TRBD1 (6 bases). CDR1 is MGHDK and CDR2 is SYGVNS in the germline V gene. V lost 3 bases to trimming and J lost 3 bases, with 14 bases between them. CDR3 size: 15 residues. The CDR3 DNA sequence: TGTGCCAGCAGTGAGATCAGGAGGGGGTACACTGAAGCTTTCTTT. Amino acid sequence: CASSEIRRGYTEAFF.

The chain carries TRBV7-9 and TRBJ2-7, with TRBD2 matching 9 bases. The junction had 8 bases not matched to a gene; V was cut back by 3 bases and J by 5 bases. Germline CDR1 and CDR2: SEHNR and FQNEAQ (reference sequence). The CDR3 length is 15 residues. The CDR3, as DNA: TGTGCCAGCAGCTTCCCCGGGTCTAGCGGGAACGAGCAGTACTTC. It yields the protein CASSFPGSSGNEQYF. Looking up the rest from reference TRBV7-9 and TRBJ2-7 gives the full variable domain: DTGVSQNPRHKITKRGQNVTFRCDPISEHNRLYWYRQTLGQGPEFLTYFQNEAQLEKSRLLSDRFSAERPKGSFSTLEIQRTEQGDSAMYLCASSFPGSSGNEQYFGPGTRLTVT.

This chain connects TRBV20-1 to TRBJ1-1; a weak D match, TRBD1 (6 bases). Per the germline V gene, CDR1 is DFQATT and CDR2 is SNEGSKA (reference sequence). CDR3 length: 14 residues. V lost 3 bases, J lost 0 bases, and 11 bases lay in between. The CDR3 region is CSASPQGMNTEAFF. The CDR3 DNA reads as TGCAGTGCTAGTCCACAGGGCATGAACACTGAAGCTTTCTTT.

This clonotype was seen just once. This chain uses TRBV12-3 or TRBV12-4 with TRBJ2-7, with TRBD1 matching 8 bases. J was trimmed by 5 bases and V by 6 bases; bases with no gene match: 6. The CDR3 contains 13 residues. The CDR3 bases are TGTGCCAGCAGCCTCGGACAGGGCAACGAGCAGTACGTC. Protein product: CASSLGQGNEQYV.